This T cell receptor beta chain was captured in a study of CD8+CD57+ T cells in acquired aplastic anemia. On the study more broadly: Read counts for CD4+ cells (from healthy donors) averaged roughly 10 million. General study results and limits: About 30 was the count of CD8+ CDR3 sequences that patients shared with controls.

The use of genomic DNA as template underpinned the TCR beta VDJ and CDR3 profiling. TCRdb re-called the reads through MiXCR, storing one row per CDR3 protein. The sample holds approximately 170,000 distinct CDR3 sequences, 63% seen once. Regarding this clonotype: The antigen is not known.

The sample comprised sorted CD4+, CD8+, or CD8+CD57+ T cells (not recorded which) from PBMCs. The sequence was collected from a human donor in good health.

In nucleotides, the CDR3 is TGTGCCAGCAGCCATCCCGGGACAGCCGTCTCCTACGAGCAGTACTTC. It specifies CASSHPGTAVSYEQYF. This chain links TRBV25-1 with TRBJ2-7; the match to TRBD1 covers 7 bases. This CDR3 is 16 amino acids long. After removal of 6 bases from V and 0 bases from J, the junction contained 11 bases not matched to a gene. CDR1 and CDR2 (germline): MGHDK, SYGVNS.